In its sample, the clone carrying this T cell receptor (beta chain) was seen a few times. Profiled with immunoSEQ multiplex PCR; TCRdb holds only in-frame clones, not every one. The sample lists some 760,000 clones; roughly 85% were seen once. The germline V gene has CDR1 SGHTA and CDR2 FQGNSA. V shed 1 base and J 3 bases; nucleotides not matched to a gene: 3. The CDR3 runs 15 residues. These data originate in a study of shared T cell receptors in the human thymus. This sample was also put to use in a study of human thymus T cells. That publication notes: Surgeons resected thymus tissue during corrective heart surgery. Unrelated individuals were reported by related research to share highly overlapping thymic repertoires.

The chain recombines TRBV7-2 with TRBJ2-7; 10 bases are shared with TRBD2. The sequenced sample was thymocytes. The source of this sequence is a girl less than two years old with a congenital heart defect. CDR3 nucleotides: TGTGCCAGCAGCTTAGAGGCTAGCGGGGGCTACGAGCAGTACTTC. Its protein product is CASSLEASGGYEQYF.